Sequencing of this T cell receptor beta chain was carried out in a study of T cell responses to AZD1222 COVID-19 vaccine. Overall study: The analysis combined second doses at about 4 or about 12 weeks.

Findings of the study overall: Spike-specific TCR breadth and depth went up after people got two AZD1222 doses.

Repertoires were generated with immunoSEQ multiplex PCR, while TCRdb's copy carries only in-frame clones and drops some. The table records some 140,000 clones, roughly 90% of them present only once. As to this clone: The antigen remains unidentified.

Germline V lookup: CDR1 LNHDA, CDR2 SQIVND (reference sequence). CDR3 length: 15 amino acids. V lost 2 bases, J lost 3 bases, and 4 bases stayed unmatched. The source is an adult in good health. Sample: peripheral blood, taken on day 0 of AZD1222 vaccination. The V and J genes are TRBV19 and TRBJ1-5; 7 bases line up with TRBD1. The CDR3 sequence: CASSIRTGFNQPQHF. The CDR3 DNA sequence: TGTGCCAGTAGTATAAGGACAGGTTTCAATCAGCCCCAGCATTTT.